This T cell receptor beta chain was sequenced during a study of CD8+CD57+ T cells in acquired aplastic anemia. Whole-study context: Sorting CD4+ and CD8+ cells gave DNA averaging approximately 3 ug. CD4+ cell libraries from healthy donors averaged around 11 million reads.

Genomic DNA provided the template from which TCR beta VDJ and CDR3 profiles were obtained. TCRdb itself ran the reads through MiXCR, one entry per CDR3 protein. This table holds about 190,000 distinct CDR3 sequences, less than 65% found once. Notes on the study in general: Patients and controls had CD8+ Simpson's diversity values that were not significantly distinct. Between patients and controls, around 30 CD8+ CDR3 sequences were found in common.

Regarding this clonotype: Its antigen is still unknown.

V was shortened by 2 bases and J by 0 bases, with 8 bases between the two germline ends. Germline-derived CDR1 and CDR2 are SGHTA and FQGNSA. CDR3 length equals 15 residues. The rearrangement joins TRBV7-2 to TRBJ1-5, with a possible D match to TRBD1 (5 bases). The receptor comes from a human donor in good health, serving as a control. The sample consisted of sorted CD4+, CD8+, or CD8+CD57+ T cells (not recorded which) from PBMCs. The CDR3 sequence: CASSLRGFSNQPQHF. Written as DNA, the CDR3 is TGTGCCAGCAGCTTAAGGGGATTTAGCAATCAGCCCCAGCATTTT.